These T cell receptor beta chains were read from a single sample in a study of T-cell reconstitution after alpha-beta-depleted transplantation in children. TCRdb analysed the PCR reads with MiXCR anew, one entry per CDR3 protein. The repertoire has some 640,000 distinct CDR3 sequences, 16% of them found once; the top ten carry over 0.95%. The material was PBMCs from the stem cell graft donor, obtained from the stem cell graft. The receptors stem from a human donor who donated a stem cell graft to a child with acute myeloid leukemia. The CDR3 runs from the conserved cysteine through the conserved F or W. Each record gives: D gene, clone size, J gene, V gene, CDR3 DNA, CDR3 protein. A D gene is named only where the DNA matches it firmly. Part of the rows lack a size; the others show once, few, many or a class for expanded clones.

D: NA
size: many
J: TRBJ1-4
V: TRBV20-1
DNA: TGCAGTGCTAGGGATCGGCGGGGGCCCGCAACTAATGAAAAACTGTTTTTT
CDR3: CSARDRRGPATNEKLFF

D: TRBD1
size: NA
J: TRBJ2-7
V: TRBV27
DNA: TGTGCCAGCAGTCCGGGACAGGGAATTCGATACGAGCAGTACTTC
CDR3: CASSPGQGIRYEQYF

D: NA
size: many
J: TRBJ1-1
V: TRBV20-1
DNA: TGCAGTGTAGAGAAAGCGAACACTGAAGCTTTCTTT
CDR3: CSVEKANTEAFF

D: TRBD2
size: many
J: TRBJ2-1
V: TRBV20-1
DNA: TGCAGTGCTCACCGATCAGCGGGGTCGGGATTTAAGCAGTTCTTC
CDR3: CSAHRSAGSGFKQFF

D: TRBD1
size: NA
J: TRBJ2-6
V: TRBV25-1
DNA: TGTGCCAGAGACGGGACAGGGGACTCTGGGGCCAACGTCCTGACTTTC
CDR3: CARDGTGDSGANVLTF

D: NA
size: NA
J: TRBJ2-5
V: TRBV7-8
DNA: TGTGCCAGCAGCTTAGGGGCTGAAGAGACCCAGTACTTC
CDR3: CASSLGAEETQYF

D: NA
size: few
J: TRBJ2-6
V: TRBV7-9
DNA: TGTGCCAGCAGCCCCCCGCCGGGACAAACCTCTGGGGCCAACGTCCTGACTTTC
CDR3: CASSPPPGQTSGANVLTF

D: TRBD2
size: many
J: TRBJ2-5
V: TRBV6-1
DNA: TGTGCCAGCAGTGATCTAGCGGGGGACGGGGAGACCCAGTACTTC
CDR3: CASSDLAGDGETQYF

D: TRBD2
size: NA
J: TRBJ2-1
V: TRBV5-1
DNA: TGCGCCAGCAGCTTGGCCGGGACTAGCGGGGGGTATGAGCAGTTCTTC
CDR3: CASSLAGTSGGYEQFF

D: NA
size: NA
J: TRBJ1-6
V: TRBV4-1
DNA: TGCGCCAGCAGCCAAGTGTGGACAGATAATTCACCCCTCCACTTT
CDR3: CASSQVWTDNSPLHF

D: NA
size: many
J: TRBJ2-7
V: TRBV12-3/TRBV12-4
DNA: TGTGCCAGCAGTGAGGAAGACAGTCACTACGAGCAGTACTTC
CDR3: CASSEEDSHYEQYF

D: NA
size: many
J: TRBJ2-7
V: TRBV12-3/TRBV12-4
DNA: TGTGCCAGCAGTTTTAACCCCCTCGAGCAGTACTTC
CDR3: CASSFNPLEQYF

D: NA
size: NA
J: TRBJ1-3
V: TRBV20-1
DNA: TGCAGTGCTAGTCTCCCCGGAAACACCATATATTTT
CDR3: CSASLPGNTIYF

D: NA
size: few
J: TRBJ1-4
V: TRBV12-3/TRBV12-4
DNA: TGTGCCAGCAGCCCGGACAGTGTGGAAAAACTGTTTTTT
CDR3: CASSPDSVEKLFF

D: NA
size: NA
J: TRBJ2-3
V: TRBV6-1
DNA: TGTGCCAGCACCCGGCAGGGCACTAGCACAGATACGCAGTATTTT
CDR3: CASTRQGTSTDTQYF

D: NA
size: few
J: TRBJ1-5
V: TRBV4-3
DNA: TGCGCCAGCAGCCAAGAACGGGGCGGCAATCAGCCCCAGCATTTT
CDR3: CASSQERGGNQPQHF

D: NA
size: few
J: TRBJ2-4
V: TRBV28
DNA: TGTGCCAGCAGTTACGCCCAGCGTATAAACATTCAGTACTTC
CDR3: CASSYAQRINIQYF

D: TRBD2
size: many
J: TRBJ2-3
V: TRBV12-3/TRBV12-4
DNA: TGTGCCAGCAGTTCGGGACTAGCAATGACGCAGTATTTT
CDR3: CASSSGLAMTQYF

D: NA
size: many
J: TRBJ2-3
V: TRBV20-1
DNA: TGCAGTGCCCGAAAGCGGGCCGCGGCAGATACGCAGTATTTT
CDR3: CSARKRAAADTQYF

D: NA
size: NA
J: TRBJ2-5
V: TRBV5-1
DNA: TGCGCCAGCAGCCTCCTCCGACTAGTTCAGGAGACCCAGTACTTC
CDR3: CASSLLRLVQETQYF

D: NA
size: many
J: TRBJ1-2
V: TRBV29-1
DNA: TGCAGCGTTGACCTGGGACTAGTCTATGGCTACACCTTC
CDR3: CSVDLGLVYGYTF

D: NA
size: many
J: TRBJ1-5
V: TRBV20-1
DNA: TGCAGTGCTAGAGAACGAGGGGGGAGCAATCAGCCCCAGCATTTT
CDR3: CSARERGGSNQPQHF

D: NA
size: NA
J: TRBJ1-1
V: TRBV20-1
DNA: TGCAGTGCTAGAGATAATGTGAACACTAAAGCTTTCTTT
CDR3: CSARDNVNTKAFF

D: TRBD1
size: few
J: TRBJ1-2
V: TRBV7-9
DNA: TGTGCCAGCAGCGGACGGACAGGCCCTAACTATGGCTACACCTTC
CDR3: CASSGRTGPNYGYTF

D: NA
size: few
J: TRBJ1-2
V: TRBV25-1
DNA: TGTGCCAGCAGACCCACAGATAACTATGGCTACACCTTC
CDR3: CASRPTDNYGYTF

D: TRBD2
size: NA
J: TRBJ2-1
V: TRBV28
DNA: TGTGCCAGCAGTTTAAGCGGGGGGGCTTTCTATGAGCAGTTCTTC
CDR3: CASSLSGGAFYEQFF

D: NA
size: few
J: TRBJ2-1
V: TRBV7-9
DNA: TGTGCCAGCGCCCAACTCTTACCCGAGCAGTTCTTC
CDR3: CASAQLLPEQFF

D: NA
size: NA
J: TRBJ1-6
V: TRBV7-2
DNA: TGTGCCAGCAGCTTAGCGACGGGCAGGGGAGATAATTCACCCCTCCACTTT
CDR3: CASSLATGRGDNSPLHF

D: NA
size: many
J: TRBJ1-1
V: TRBV12-3/TRBV12-4
DNA: TGTGCCAGCAGCCCCCCCACGGTGAACACTGAAGCTTTCTTT
CDR3: CASSPPTVNTEAFF

D: TRBD2
size: many
J: TRBJ2-5
V: TRBV25-1
DNA: TGTGCCAGCAGTGAGGACGGGGGGTTAACCCAGTACTTC
CDR3: CASSEDGGLTQYF

D: TRBD2
size: many
J: TRBJ2-5
V: TRBV20-1
DNA: TGCAGTGCTAGAAGGCTAGCGGGGGAAGAGACCCAGTACTTC
CDR3: CSARRLAGEETQYF

D: TRBD2
size: many
J: TRBJ2-1
V: TRBV12-3/TRBV12-4
DNA: TGTGCCAGCAGTTTTGGCGGGGGGGCCATGAATGAGCAGTTCTTC
CDR3: CASSFGGGAMNEQFF

D: NA
size: many
J: TRBJ1-3
V: TRBV20-1
DNA: TGCAGTGCTACCATACCGAGCTCTGGAAACACCATATATTTT
CDR3: CSATIPSSGNTIYF

D: TRBD2
size: NA
J: TRBJ2-5
V: TRBV20-1
DNA: TGCAGTGCAGGCATGGGGGAGGGGGAGACCCAGTACTTC
CDR3: CSAGMGEGETQYF

D: NA
size: many
J: TRBJ2-1
V: TRBV7-3
DNA: TGTGCCAGCAGCCTATCACACTACAATGAGCAGTTCTTC
CDR3: CASSLSHYNEQFF

D: NA
size: many
J: TRBJ2-1
V: TRBV20-1
DNA: TGCAGTGCCTTACTAACGGGCTCCTACAATGAGCAGTTCTTC
CDR3: CSALLTGSYNEQFF

D: NA
size: many
J: TRBJ1-1
V: TRBV20-1
DNA: TGCAGTGCTAGAGGAAAGGGGAGCCGCACTGAAGCTTTCTTT
CDR3: CSARGKGSRTEAFF

D: NA
size: many
J: TRBJ1-1
V: TRBV12-3/TRBV12-4
DNA: TGTGCCAGCAGTCCCTTAAAAGGCGGTGAAGCTTTCTTT
CDR3: CASSPLKGGEAFF

D: TRBD1
size: NA
J: TRBJ1-2
V: TRBV4-1
DNA: TGCGCCAGCAGCCAAGAGGACAGGCCGGCCATCTATGGCTACACCTTC
CDR3: CASSQEDRPAIYGYTF

D: NA
size: NA
J: TRBJ1-2
V: TRBV13
DNA: TGTGCCAGCAGCTCGAGGGGGTCGGGTGGCTACACCTTC
CDR3: CASSSRGSGGYTF

D: NA
size: NA
J: TRBJ2-1
V: TRBV28
DNA: TGTGCCAGCAGCCGCTCAGGGGTCGGCTACAATGAGCAGTTCTTC
CDR3: CASSRSGVGYNEQFF

D: NA
size: few
J: TRBJ1-1
V: TRBV13
DNA: TGTGCCAGCGATATACAGGGCACTGAAGCTTTCTTT
CDR3: CASDIQGTEAFF

D: TRBD1
size: NA
J: TRBJ2-2
V: TRBV20-1
DNA: TGCAGTGCCCTGACAGGGGTCCACACCGGGGAGCTGTTTTTT
CDR3: CSALTGVHTGELFF

D: TRBD1
size: few
J: TRBJ1-5
V: TRBV25-1
DNA: TGTGCCAGCCGGCACCACAAGATGACAGGGGAAAGCAATCAGCCCCAGCATTTT
CDR3: CASRHHKMTGESNQPQHF

D: TRBD2
size: many
J: TRBJ2-4
V: TRBV6-1
DNA: TGTGCCAGCAGACCCCGGACTAGCGGCAACAAAAACATTCAGTACTTC
CDR3: CASRPRTSGNKNIQYF

D: NA
size: NA
J: TRBJ1-5
V: TRBV24-1
DNA: TGTGCCGCCCAAGGAACAGGGCCGAATCAGCCCCAGCATTTT
CDR3: CAAQGTGPNQPQHF

D: NA
size: few
J: TRBJ2-1
V: TRBV24-1
DNA: TGTGCCACCAGTGATTTGCGGTTCGCAGGGTCCGATGAGCAGTTCTTC
CDR3: CATSDLRFAGSDEQFF

D: NA
size: few
J: TRBJ2-1
V: TRBV4-3
DNA: TGCGCCAGCAGCCAAGTTCAGGTTGCGTTCAATGAGCAGTTCTTC
CDR3: CASSQVQVAFNEQFF

D: TRBD2
size: many
J: TRBJ2-1
V: TRBV6-2/TRBV6-3
DNA: TGTGCCAGCCGGGAGGGGGACGGCTACAATGAGCAGTTCTTC
CDR3: CASREGDGYNEQFF

D: NA
size: many
J: TRBJ2-5
V: TRBV20-1
DNA: TGCAGTGCTCCAAGGGGTAATCGTGGGCAAGAGACCCAGTACTTC
CDR3: CSAPRGNRGQETQYF

D: NA
size: NA
J: TRBJ2-7
V: TRBV7-9
DNA: TGTGCCAGCAGCTTAGTGTCCGTATACGAGCAGTACTTC
CDR3: CASSLVSVYEQYF

D: NA
size: NA
J: TRBJ2-5
V: TRBV12-3/TRBV12-4
DNA: TGTGCCAGCAGTTTGGCAGCCAAAGAGACCCAGTACTTC
CDR3: CASSLAAKETQYF

D: NA
size: NA
J: TRBJ2-7
V: TRBV18
DNA: TGTGCCAGCTCACCGGGCGGACCCCTCTACGAGCAGTACTTC
CDR3: CASSPGGPLYEQYF

D: TRBD1
size: few
J: TRBJ2-6
V: TRBV5-6
DNA: TGTGCCAGCAGCTTGGGGACAGGGTGGGGCTCTGGGGCCAACGTCCTGACTTTC
CDR3: CASSLGTGWGSGANVLTF

D: TRBD1
size: many
J: TRBJ1-3
V: TRBV20-1
DNA: TGCAGTGCTAGAGATCTGGGACAGGGGGCTCCATTCTCTGGAAACACCATATATTTT
CDR3: CSARDLGQGAPFSGNTIYF

D: NA
size: many
J: TRBJ1-5
V: TRBV20-1
DNA: TGCAGTGCTGAACTGATGAACAATCAGCCCCAGCATTTT
CDR3: CSAELMNNQPQHF

D: NA
size: few
J: TRBJ2-6
V: TRBV7-2
DNA: TGTGCCAGCAGCTCGGGGGGACAGCTCTCTGGGGCCAACGTCCTGACTTTC
CDR3: CASSSGGQLSGANVLTF

D: NA
size: few
J: TRBJ1-5
V: TRBV7-2
DNA: TGTGCCACCAGCGGTAGAATAAATCAGCCCCAGCATTTT
CDR3: CATSGRINQPQHF

D: NA
size: many
J: TRBJ1-1
V: TRBV29-1
DNA: TGCAGCGTTGAACCCAGGGTGAACACTGAAGCTTTCTTT
CDR3: CSVEPRVNTEAFF